The 10 T cell receptor beta chains given below trace back to one sample, sequenced in a study of cytomegalovirus exposure and HLA in healthy donors. The PCR made use of 60 Vbeta and 13 Jbeta primers. The method was immunoSEQ multiplex PCR; TCRdb's version includes in-frame clones alone and lacks a portion of them. The repertoire holds some 110,000 clones, with roughly 80% as singletons. Sequencing was carried out using PBMCs. These receptors were obtained from a man between 25 and 39 years old in good health and CMV-seropositive.

The J gene is TRBJ1-4, the V gene TRBV5-4; 7 nucleotides align to TRBD1. Germline V gene sequence: CDR1 SGHNT, CDR2 YYREEE (reference sequence). The CDR3 loop spans 14 amino acids. Trimming cost V 4 bases and J 8 bases; bases outside gene matches: 8. The CDR3 sequence: CASSDDRVGEKLFF. The CDR3, as DNA: TGTGCCAGCAGCGATGACAGGGTAGGAGAAAAACTGTTTTTT.

CDR3 sequence reads: CASSLASSGVGETQYF. The DNA of the CDR3 is TGCGCCAGCAGCTTGGCTTCTAGCGGGGTCGGAGAGACCCAGTACTTC. The chain employs TRBV5-1 and TRBJ2-5, with 9 positions matching TRBD2. The ends lost 0 bases at V and 4 bases at J; junction bases unmatched: 7. This CDR3 has 16 residues. Per the germline V gene, CDR1 is SGHRS and CDR2 is YFSETQ.

This clone was seen a few times. The chain employs TRBV4-2 and TRBJ1-1; 8 bases align to TRBD1. CDR1 is LGHNA and CDR2 is YNFKEQ in the germline V gene. This CDR3 spans 16 amino acids. V shed 4 bases and J 5 bases; nucleotides not matched to a gene: 12. This CDR3 is CASSLSHQGAGTEAFF. CDR3 DNA: TGTGCCAGCAGCCTATCGCACCAGGGGGCGGGGACTGAAGCTTTCTTT.

This clone was counted only a few times. The chain combines TRBV7-9 with TRBJ1-2; 8 nucleotides match TRBD1. V lost 5 bases to trimming and J lost 4 bases; unmatched junction nucleotides: 3. From germline, CDR1 is SEHNR and CDR2 FQNEAQ (reference sequence). CDR3 length equals 13 residues. The chain's CDR3 is CASSHTGGYGYTF. The DNA of the CDR3 is TGTGCCAGCAGCCATACAGGGGGCTATGGCTACACCTTC.

V is TRBV7-6 and J is TRBJ2-1; maybe TRBD2 (6 bases). Germline assignment: CDR1 SGHVS and CDR2 FNYEAQ. Trimming took off 3 bases at V and 5 bases at J, with 8 bases between the two ends. The CDR3 loop spans 13 amino acids. The CDR3 region has the DNA TGTGCCAGCAGCTTTTGGGGGGACAATGAGCAGTTCTTC. Its translation is CASSFWGDNEQFF.

The V call is TRBV6-5, the J call TRBJ1-2; 9 positions agree with TRBD1. There are 13 residues in the CDR3. The V segment lost 4 bases and the J segment 7 bases; nucleotides outside the gene matches: 4. Germline CDR1 and CDR2: MNHEY and SVGAGI. The CDR3 loop reads CASSSTGGFGYTF. CDR3 nucleotides: TGTGCCAGCAGTTCGACAGGGGGTTTTGGCTACACCTTC.

As to this clone: One junction end disagrees with the germline gene, perhaps due to a read error. This chain links TRBV7-9 with TRBJ2-1, with 8 nucleotides matching TRBD2. CDR1 is SEHNR, CDR2 FQNEAQ, per germline (reference sequence). The CDR3 runs 17 residues. CDR3 loop: CSSSLPPGLGSHNEQFF. Written as DNA, the CDR3 is TGTTCCAGCAGCTTACCACCGGGACTAGGATCCCACAATGAGCAGTTCTTC. Drawing the rest from reference TRBV7-9 and TRBJ2-1, the complete variable domain is DTGVSQNPRHKITKRGQNVTFRCDPISEHNRLYWYRQTLGQGPEFLTYFQNEAQLEKSRLLSDRFSAERPKGSFSTLEIQRTEQGDSAMYLCSSSLPPGLGSHNEQFFGPGTRLTVL.

CDR3 residues: CASSIYSDEKLFF. The CDR3 DNA sequence: TGTGCCAGTAGTATTTACAGTGATGAAAAACTGTTTTTT. V and J are TRBV19 and TRBJ1-4; D not resolved. The CDR3 contains 13 residues. Germline lookup yields CDR1 LNHDA and CDR2 SQIVND (reference sequence). The V and J ends lost 3 bases and 6 bases respectively, with 8 bases between them.

The chain is built from TRBV25-1 and TRBJ2-3; D gene ambiguous. This CDR3 has 11 residues. V lost 10 bases and J 5 bases, leaving 10 bases between the germline ends. The germline gives CDR1 MGHDK, CDR2 SYGVNS. The CDR3 DNA sequence: TGTGCCACCAGACTTGTAGATACGCAGTATTTT. This translates into CATRLVDTQYF.

The genes are TRBV29-1 and TRBJ1-2; the D is unclear. Trimming took 7 bases from V and 4 from J, leaving 13 bases between them. This CDR3 spans 12 amino acids. The germline V gene encodes CDR1 SQVTM and CDR2 ANQGSEA. Here the CDR3 DNA reads TGCAGCGGAGGGAACCCCAGCTATGGCTACACCTTC. Amino acid sequence: CSGGNPSYGYTF.